One T cell receptor beta chain is described in this entry. Assay: immunoSEQ multiplex PCR; the TCRdb copy retains only in-frame clones and omits some. Counted here are fewer than 200,000 clones, roughly 80% occurring once; the ten biggest clones make up 6% to 8%. The sample originates from a study of blood T cell repertoires in COVID-19. In germline, CDR1 is MNHEY, CDR2 SMNVEV (reference sequence). The CDR3 sequence is 19 residues long. V dropped 2 bases and J dropped 0; count of bases not matched to a gene: 10. This chain joins TRBV27 and TRBJ2-6; 7 nucleotides line up with TRBD1. The sample comprised peripheral blood. The source is a woman in her 70s with COVID-19, enrolled during active disease. The CDR3 region has the DNA TGTGCCAGCAGTTTAGTGTCGGGGACAGACTACTCTGGGGCCAACGTCCTGACTTTC. Amino acid sequence: CASSLVSGTDYSGANVLTF.